These 4 T cell receptor beta chains were sequenced from one sample in a study of blood T cells in healthy people across ages. Using a J-beta primer mix together with a sample-barcoded 5' primer, a second PCR was run for roughly 6 to 12 cycles. One entry per CDR3 protein, called by TCRdb with MiXCR from the 5' RACE reads. Of about 780,000 distinct CDR3 sequences listed, about 47% are singletons. The sample taken for sequencing was blood. The receptors shown here come from a man of 80 years or more in good health.

The chain carries TRBV4-1 and TRBJ2-1; the D is unclear. Trimming pared 4 bases from V and 4 bases from J, leaving 11 bases between. Per germline, CDR1 MGHRA and CDR2 YSYEKL. This CDR3 comprises 14 residues. The CDR3 region is CASSPEPLYNEQFF. For the CDR3, the DNA is TGCGCCAGCAGCCCTGAGCCGCTATACAATGAGCAGTTCTTC.

This chain joins TRBV29-1 and TRBJ2-5; 7 bases fit TRBD1. CDR1 is SQVTM and CDR2 is ANQGSEA in the germline V gene. V dropped 6 bases and J dropped 5; count of bases not matched to a gene: 12. The CDR3 loop spans 14 amino acids. In nucleotides, the CDR3 is TGCAGCGTCTCGTTAACAGGGGTCCGGGAGACCCAGTACTTC. Encoded protein: CSVSLTGVRETQYF. Variable domain in full (rest from reference TRBV29-1 and TRBJ2-5): SAVISQKPSRDICQRGTSLTIQCQVDSQVTMMFWYRQQPGQSLTLIATANQGSEATYESGFVIDKFPISRPNLTFSTLTVSNMSPEDSSIYLCSVSLTGVRETQYFGPGTRLLVL.

The gene calls are TRBV18 and TRBJ1-5, with 7 bases matching TRBD1. CDR1 and CDR2 from the germline V gene are KGHSH and LQKENI. The V segment lost 4 bases and the J segment 3 bases; nucleotides outside the gene matches: 3. This CDR3 spans 14 amino acids. The CDR3 sequence is CASSLGQNNQPQHF. DNA of the CDR3: TGTGCCAGCTCACTGGGACAGAACAATCAGCCCCAGCATTTT.

The chain joins TRBV20-1 to TRBJ2-5; TRBD2 matches at 10 bases. The DNA end lines up better with TRBJ2-7; the J call may be wrong. Germline values: CDR1 DFQATT, CDR2 SNEGSKA (reference sequence). The CDR3 loop spans 16 amino acids. CDR3 region: CSAPESSGRALYEQYF. CDR3 nucleotide sequence: TGCAGTGCTCCCGAGTCCAGCGGGAGGGCCCTATACGAGCAGTACTTC.